There are a few counts of the clone carrying this TCR beta chain. No antigen is known for it. The data originate from a study of vaccination and CD4 T cells after COVID-19. Germline CDR1 reads WSHSY; CDR2 reads SAAADI. The CDR3 is 18 amino acids. V dropped 6 bases and J dropped 5; count of bases not matched to a gene: 16. With the Oncomine TCR Beta short-read assay, DNA from cultured CD4+ T cells was sequenced. TCRdb re-derived calls from the PCR reads in MiXCR, one entry per CDR3 protein. The table records 9,000 to 13,000 distinct CDR3 sequences, roughly 25% of them present only once. General study results and limits: Looking at convalescent patients, a median roughly 90% of reactive clones were present only post-vaccination.

Treatment here: approximately nine-day PBMC culture with coronavirus spike peptide pools or control peptides (ViraFEST assay). Sample: CD4+ T cells from blood, cultured in vitro, taken before SARS-CoV-2 vaccination. The chain has TRBV10-2 and TRBJ2-2; TRBD2 agrees at 9 bases. The TCR sequence derives from a human donor who received a COVID-19 vaccine. The CDR3 loop is CASSQAASGAPLTGELFF. For the CDR3, the DNA is TGCGCCAGCAGCCAAGCTGCTAGCGGGGCGCCATTAACCGGGGAGCTGTTTTTT.